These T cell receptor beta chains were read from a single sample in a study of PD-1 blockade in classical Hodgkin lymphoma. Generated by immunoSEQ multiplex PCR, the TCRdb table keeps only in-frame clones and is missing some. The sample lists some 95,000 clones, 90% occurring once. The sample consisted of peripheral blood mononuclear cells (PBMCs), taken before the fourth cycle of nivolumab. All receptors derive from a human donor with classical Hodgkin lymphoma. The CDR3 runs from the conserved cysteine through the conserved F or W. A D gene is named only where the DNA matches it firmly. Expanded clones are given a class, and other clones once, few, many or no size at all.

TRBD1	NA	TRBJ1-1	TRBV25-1	CASSAVDRANTEAFF	TGTGCCAGCAGTGCCGTTGACAGGGCTAACACTGAAGCTTTCTTT
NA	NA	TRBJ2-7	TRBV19	CASSITGQTYEQYF	TGTGCCAGTAGTATCACAGGACAGACCTACGAGCAGTACTTC
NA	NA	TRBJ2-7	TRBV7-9	CASSPAPGEQYF	TGTGCCAGCAGCCCCGCCCCGGGCGAGCAGTACTTC
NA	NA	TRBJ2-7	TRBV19	CASSMSQEAYEQYF	TGTGCCAGTAGTATGAGCCAGGAGGCCTACGAGCAGTACTTC
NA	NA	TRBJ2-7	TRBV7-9	CASSPGRDLGYEQYF	TGTGCCAGCAGCCCAGGGCGGGATCTAGGGTACGAGCAGTACTTC
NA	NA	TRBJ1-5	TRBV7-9	CASSLIQGRGNQPQHF	TGTGCCAGCAGCTTAATTCAGGGTAGAGGAAATCAGCCCCAGCATTTT
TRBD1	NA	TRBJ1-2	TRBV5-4	CASSLVGQGADGYTF	TGTGCCAGCAGCTTGGTGGGCCAGGGGGCGGATGGCTACACCTTC
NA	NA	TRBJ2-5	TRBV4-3	CASSQEQAGQETQYF	TGCGCCAGCAGCCAAGAGCAAGCCGGACAAGAGACCCAGTACTTC
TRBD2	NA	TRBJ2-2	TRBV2	CASSQRGENTGELFF	TGTGCCAGCAGTCAGCGGGGGGAAAACACCGGGGAGCTGTTTTTT
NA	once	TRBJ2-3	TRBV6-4	CASSDSRGPFADTQYF	TGTGCCAGCAGTGATTCGCGGGGGCCGTTCGCAGATACGCAGTATTTT
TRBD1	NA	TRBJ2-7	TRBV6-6	CASTPGTGLNYEQYF	TGTGCCAGCACTCCCGGGACAGGGTTAAACTACGAGCAGTACTTC
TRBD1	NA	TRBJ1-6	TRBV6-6	CASSYEGAIYNSPLHF	TGTGCCAGCAGTTACGAGGGGGCAATCTATAATTCACCCCTCCACTTT
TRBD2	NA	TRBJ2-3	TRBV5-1	CASSLLGLAGTDTQYF	TGCGCCAGCAGCTTGTTAGGACTAGCGGGAACAGATACGCAGTATTTT
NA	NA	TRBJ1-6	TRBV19	CASSAGASYNSPLHF	TGTGCCAGTTCCGCAGGGGCATCCTATAATTCACCCCTCCACTTT
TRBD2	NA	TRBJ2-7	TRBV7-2	CASSLVYGGGTYEQYF	TGTGCCAGCAGCTTAGTATACGGGGGGGGCACCTACGAGCAGTACTTC
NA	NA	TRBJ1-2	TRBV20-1	CSAREGGYTF	TGCAGTGCTAGAGAAGGTGGCTACACCTTC
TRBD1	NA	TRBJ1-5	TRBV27	CASSGRGAGNQPQHF	TGTGCCAGCAGTGGCAGGGGGGCGGGCAATCAGCCCCAGCATTTT
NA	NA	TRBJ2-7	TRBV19	CASSPAGGSYEQYF	TGTGCCAGTAGTCCTGCAGGAGGAAGTTACGAGCAGTACTTC
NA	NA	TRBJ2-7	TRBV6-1	CASKTIHEQYF	TGTGCCAGCAAAACCATCCACGAGCAGTACTTC
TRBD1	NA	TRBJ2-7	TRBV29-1	CSVLRTGYEQYF	TGCAGCGTCCTAAGGACAGGGTACGAGCAGTACTTC
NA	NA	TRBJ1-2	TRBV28	CASSSPGLLGIYGYTF	TGTGCCAGCAGTTCGCCGGGACTGCTGGGTATTTATGGCTACACCTTC
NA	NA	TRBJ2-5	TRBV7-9	CASTKPRFPEYQETQYF	TGTGCCAGCACCAAACCCCGGTTCCCAGAATACCAAGAGACCCAGTACTTC
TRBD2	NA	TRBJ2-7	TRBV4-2	CASSPPTSGGYEQYF	TGTGCCAGCAGCCCCCCTACTAGCGGGGGATACGAGCAGTACTTC
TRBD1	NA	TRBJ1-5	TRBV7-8	CASSRQRRTGGQPQHF	TGTGCCAGCAGTAGACAACGGCGGACAGGGGGGCAGCCCCAGCATTTT
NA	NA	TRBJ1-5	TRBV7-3	CASSLRDGQPQHF	TGTGCCAGCAGCTTAAGGGATGGTCAGCCCCAGCATTTT
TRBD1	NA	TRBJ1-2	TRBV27	CASTRGQGGNGYTF	TGTGCCAGCACCAGGGGACAGGGCGGGAATGGCTACACCTTC
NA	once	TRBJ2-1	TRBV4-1	CASSQGANGQFF	TGCGCCAGCAGCCAAGGGGCCAATGGGCAGTTCTTC
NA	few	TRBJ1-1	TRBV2	CASSAYRSLNTEAFF	TGTGCCAGCAGTGCGTACAGGAGTTTGAACACTGAAGCTTTCTTT
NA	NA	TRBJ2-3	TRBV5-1	CASSLASGHRNTQYF	TGCGCCAGCAGCTTGGCCTCGGGACATCGAAATACGCAGTATTTT
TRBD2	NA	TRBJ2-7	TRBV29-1	CSVNPGGGHEQYF	TGCAGCGTTAACCCGGGGGGGGGCCACGAGCAGTACTTC
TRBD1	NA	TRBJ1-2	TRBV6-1	CASSVADRDVGGYTF	TGTGCCAGCAGTGTTGCGGACAGGGACGTAGGTGGCTACACCTTC
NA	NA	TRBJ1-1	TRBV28	CASSAFDSTKVANTEAFF	TGTGCCAGCAGTGCCTTTGACAGCACCAAAGTGGCGAACACTGAAGCTTTCTTT
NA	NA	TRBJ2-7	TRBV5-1	CASTFSPRGGSYEQYF	TGCGCCAGCACCTTCTCCCCTCGAGGAGGTTCCTACGAGCAGTACTTC
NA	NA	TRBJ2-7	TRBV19	CASSPNIAYEQYF	TGTGCCAGTAGTCCCAACATAGCCTACGAGCAGTACTTC
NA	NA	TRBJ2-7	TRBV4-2	CASSQVRLRGFGVYF	TGTGCCAGCAGCCAAGTGAGACTACGAGGCTTTGGGGTGTACTTC
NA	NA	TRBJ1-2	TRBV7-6	CASSLRPGGYGYTF	TGTGCCAGCAGCTTACGGCCAGGCGGCTATGGCTACACCTTC
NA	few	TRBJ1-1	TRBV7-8	CASSSTVNTEAFF	TGTGCCAGCAGCTCGACAGTGAACACTGAAGCTTTCTTT
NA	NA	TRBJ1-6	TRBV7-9	CASSLWASSYNSPLHF	TGTGCCAGCAGCTTGTGGGCGAGCTCCTATAATTCACCCCTCCACTTT
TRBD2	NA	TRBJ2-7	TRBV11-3	CASSLGGSGGSLGEQYF	TGTGCCAGCAGCTTAGGCGGTAGCGGGGGGAGCCTCGGGGAGCAGTACTTC
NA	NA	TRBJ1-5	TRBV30	CAWSVRVGDQPQHF	TGTGCCTGGAGTGTACGAGTAGGGGATCAGCCCCAGCATTTT
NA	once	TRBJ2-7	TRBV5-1	CASSSAGVTYEQYF	TGCGCCAGCAGCTCGGCAGGGGTCACCTACGAGCAGTACTTC